The 10 T cell receptor beta chains listed next were all sequenced from one sample in a study of T cell responses to AZD1222 COVID-19 vaccine. Libraries were prepared by immunoSEQ multiplex PCR; TCRdb keeps only in-frame clonotypes and omits some of them. The table has approximately 150,000 clones, roughly 87% seen once. The source was peripheral blood, collected 28 days after the second dose of the MenACWY control vaccine. The receptors derive from an adult who received the MenACWY meningococcal vaccine as a control.

The V gene is TRBV6-5, the J gene TRBJ1-5; TRBD1 agrees at 8 bases. Germline lookup yields CDR1 MNHEY and CDR2 SVGAGI. The CDR3 runs to 14 residues. Unmatched junction bases numbered 7, after V lost 5 bases and J lost 7 bases. This CDR3 reads CASSRQGAGQPQHF. The CDR3 coding sequence is TGTGCCAGCAGTCGCCAGGGGGCAGGACAGCCCCAGCATTTT.

The chain uses TRBV4-1 and TRBJ2-1; 7 nucleotides align to TRBD2. The CDR3 consists of 15 residues. V dropped 5 bases and J dropped 0; count of bases not matched to a gene: 4. Germline CDR1 and CDR2: MGHRA and YSYEKL. The CDR3 loop is CASSMRESSYNEQFF. The CDR3 DNA reads TGCGCCAGCAGCATGCGGGAGAGCTCCTACAATGAGCAGTTCTTC.

J is TRBJ1-1 and V is TRBV11-2; D uncertain. The ends were cut back, 1 base at V and 5 bases at J, with 14 bases in the middle. The CDR3 has 15 residues. Germline V gives CDR1 SGHAT, CDR2 FQNNGV. In nucleotides, the CDR3 is TGTGCCAGCAGCTTAGTTGCCCGGGGTTGGACTGAAGCTTTCTTT. It encodes CASSLVARGWTEAFF.

Here the CDR3 DNA reads TGTGCCAGCGGTAATCAGTACACTGAAGCTTTCTTT. This gives the protein CASGNQYTEAFF. The chain links TRBV2 to TRBJ1-1, with D hard to call. The CDR3 contains 12 residues. Germline assignment: CDR1 SNHLY and CDR2 FYNNEI. Trimming stripped 8 bases from V and 3 bases from J, with 10 bases between.

Turning to this clone: Relative to the germline gene, one junction end is altered; a read error may explain this. The chain carries TRBV7-9 and TRBJ1-2; TRBD1 aligns across 7 bases. The germline V gene encodes CDR1 SEHNR and CDR2 FQNEAQ (reference sequence). The CDR3 is 18 residues long. The CDR3 nucleotides read TGTGCCAGCAGCCTAGCGCGGGCTCCGGGACAGCCTAACTATGGCTACACCTTC. This gives the protein CASSLARAPGQPNYGYTF.

In this sample, this clone turned up once. The V call is TRBV5-1, the J call TRBJ1-1, with no clear D. This CDR3 region has 14 residues. Per germline, CDR1 SGHRS and CDR2 YFSETQ. V lost 0 bases and J lost 3, with 9 bases in between. The CDR3 loop is CASSLDGRHTEAFF. The CDR3 nucleotides read TGCGCCAGCAGCTTGGATGGGAGGCACACTGAAGCTTTCTTT. The variable domain in full, completed from reference TRBV5-1 and TRBJ1-1, reads KAGVTQTPRYLIKTRGQQVTLSCSPISGHRSVSWYQQTPGQGLQFLFEYFSETQRNKGNFPGRFSGRQFSNSRSEMNVSTLELGDSALYLCASSLDGRHTEAFFGQGTRLTVV.

CDR3 loop: CASSLGQGANEKLFF. The CDR3 bases are TGCGCCAGCAGCTTGGGACAGGGGGCTAATGAAAAACTGTTTTTT. This chain uses TRBV5-1 with TRBJ1-4; 9 bases agree with TRBD1. Trimming removed 0 bases from V and 3 bases from J; junction bases left unmatched: 0. Germline values: CDR1 SGHRS, CDR2 YFSETQ. This CDR3 region has 15 residues.

Concerning this clone: Within the sample, other DNA sequences also encode this same CDR3. The gene calls are TRBV3-1 (or the pseudogene TRBV3-2) and TRBJ1-2, with D maybe TRBD1 (5 bases). The length of the CDR3 is 13 residues. The germline V gene encodes CDR1 LGHDT and CDR2 YNNKEL (reference sequence). The V end was cut by 4 bases, the J end by 4 bases, with 10 bases between. The CDR3 region is CASSPGLGYGYTF. DNA of the CDR3: TGTGCCAGCAGCCCAGGGTTGGGCTATGGCTACACCTTC.

The chain combines TRBV23-1 with TRBJ2-7; 9 nucleotides match TRBD2. TRBV23-1 is sorted into the ORF group, with uncertain function. V dropped 7 bases and J dropped 4; count of bases not matched to a gene: 20. The CDR3 runs 18 residues. CDR3 DNA: TGCGCCAGCAATCACGGACGGCGGGGGGGTTATGGCCTGTACGAGCAGTACTTC. It specifies CASNHGRRGGYGLYEQYF.

V usage is TRBV5-1 and J usage is TRBJ2-7; D is perhaps TRBD1 (5 bases). Trimming stripped 5 bases from V and 7 bases from J, with 16 bases between. The germline CDR1 and CDR2 sequences are SGHRS and YFSETQ. CDR3 length: 13 amino acids. DNA for the CDR3: TGCGCCAGCAGTCCCTGGGGCCCAACGGAGCAGTACTTC. Amino acid sequence: CASSPWGPTEQYF.